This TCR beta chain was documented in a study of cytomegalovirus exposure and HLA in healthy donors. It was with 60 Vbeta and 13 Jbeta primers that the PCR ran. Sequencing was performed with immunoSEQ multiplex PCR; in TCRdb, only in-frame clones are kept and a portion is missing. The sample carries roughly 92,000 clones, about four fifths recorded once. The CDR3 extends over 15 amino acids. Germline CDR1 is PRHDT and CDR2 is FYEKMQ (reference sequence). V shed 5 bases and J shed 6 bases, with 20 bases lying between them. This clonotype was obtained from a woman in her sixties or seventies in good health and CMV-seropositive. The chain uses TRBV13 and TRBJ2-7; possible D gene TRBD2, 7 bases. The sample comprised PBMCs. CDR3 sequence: CASSGGGAGVGEQYF. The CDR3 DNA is TGTGCCAGCAGCGGGGGCGGGGCGGGAGTGGGCGAGCAGTACTTC.